The 5 T cell receptor beta chains reported below all come from one sample, sequenced in a study of cytomegalovirus exposure and HLA in healthy donors. Vbeta (60) and Jbeta (13) primers were used in the PCR. The protocol was immunoSEQ multiplex PCR, while the TCRdb copy is restricted to in-frame clones and leaves out a portion. The table has 100,000 to 150,000 clones, roughly 80% seen once. The specimen was PBMCs. These receptors came from a man aged 25 to 45 in good health and CMV-seronegative.

The DNA of the CDR3 is TGTGCCAGCAGCTTAGAGGGGACCGGGACAGGGGTAGAGCAGTACTTC. Encoded protein: CASSLEGTGTGVEQYF. The rearrangement links TRBV13 to TRBJ2-7, with TRBD1 identical over 10 bases. The germline CDR1 and CDR2 sequences are PRHDT and FYEKMQ (reference sequence). The CDR3 has 16 amino acids. V was clipped by 1 base and J by 7 bases; unmatched bases: 10.

The J gene is TRBJ2-5, the V gene TRBV7-8, with 15 bases identical to TRBD2. The junction had 7 bases not matched to a gene; V was cut back by 4 bases and J by 7 bases. The CDR3 has 16 amino acids. In germline, CDR1 is SGHVS, CDR2 FQNEAQ. CDR3 in DNA: TGTGCCAGCAGCTCTAGGACTAGCGGGAGGGCCGTGACCCAGTACTTC. As protein: CASSSRTSGRAVTQYF.

This chain's CDR3 is CASKPGRGHTDTQYF. The CDR3 DNA sequence: TGTGCCAGCAAACCCGGCAGGGGGCACACAGATACGCAGTATTTT. This chain uses TRBV6-6 with TRBJ2-3; the match to TRBD1 covers 8 bases. The CDR3 is 15 amino acids. The germline V gene encodes CDR1 MNHNY and CDR2 SVGAGI (reference sequence). V dropped 7 bases and J dropped 2; count of bases not matched to a gene: 8.

The rearrangement joins TRBV14 to TRBJ2-3, with 8 bases that match TRBD2. The CDR3 covers 16 residues. V gave up 2 bases and J gave up 2 bases; unmatched junction bases: 6. The germline gives CDR1 SGHDN, CDR2 FVKESK. The CDR3, as DNA: TGTGCCAGCAGCCAAACCACGACTAGCGACACAGATACGCAGTATTTT. This gives the protein CASSQTTTSDTDTQYF.

This clone was observed a handful of times. The V gene is TRBV10-2, the J gene TRBJ2-3, with D hard to call. Trimming left V 10 bases short and J 2 bases short, with 16 bases between. Per the germline V gene, CDR1 is WSHSY and CDR2 is SAAADI. This CDR3 is 14 amino acids long. The CDR3 DNA reads TGCGCCACCCCGCCAGCGCTGATCACAGATACGCAGTATTTT. Amino acids: CATPPALITDTQYF.